The 18 T cell receptor beta chains given below trace back to one sample, sequenced in a study of blood T cell repertoires in COVID-19. The protocol was immunoSEQ multiplex PCR, while the TCRdb copy is restricted to in-frame clones and leaves out a portion. The profile covers about 390,000 clones, with about 87% appearing a single time and about 2.3% taken by the ten largest. Material: peripheral blood. Receptors originate from an older woman with COVID-19, enrolled during active disease.

CDR3 nucleotide sequence: TGTGCCAGCTCACCTCGACCCGGGAGTTCCTACAATGAGCAGTTCTTC. Its protein is CASSPRPGSSYNEQFF. The rearrangement links TRBV18 to TRBJ2-1; D possibly corresponds to TRBD2 (6 bases). V shed 3 bases and J shed 1 base, with 13 bases lying between them. The CDR3 has 16 residues. Looked up from germline, CDR1 is KGHSH and CDR2 is LQKENI. The variable domain in full, with the rest retrieved from reference TRBV18 and TRBJ2-1, is NAGVMQNPRHLVRRRGQEARLRCSPMKGHSHVYWYRQLPEEGLKFMVYLQKENIIDESGMPKERFSAEFPKEGPSILRIQQVVRGDSAAYFCASSPRPGSSYNEQFFGPGTRLTVL.

In this sample, this clone turned up once. V gene TRBV5-1 combines with J gene TRBJ1-4, with 8 bases matching TRBD1. The length of the CDR3 is 16 residues. Per the germline V gene, CDR1 is SGHRS and CDR2 is YFSETQ. The junction had 9 bases not matched to a gene; V was cut back by 4 bases and J by 4 bases. CDR3 residues: CASSVGQGFYNEKLFF. The DNA for the CDR3 is TGCGCCAGCAGCGTAGGACAGGGATTCTATAATGAAAAACTGTTTTTT.

The chain recombines TRBV5-1 with TRBJ1-4; D is uncertain. Trimming shortened V by 5 bases and J by 3 bases, and 14 bases separated the two germline ends. The V gene's germline CDR1 is SGHRS and CDR2 YFSETQ. The CDR3 covers 15 residues. The DNA for the CDR3 is TGCGCCAGCAGGTCGGGGTATACAGCTAATGAAAAACTGTTTTTT. Its translation is CASRSGYTANEKLFF.

V gene TRBV25-1 combines with J gene TRBJ1-4; the D is unclear. The length of the CDR3 is 14 residues. The V and J ends lost 0 bases and 8 bases respectively, with 10 bases between them. Germline V lookup: CDR1 MGHDK, CDR2 SYGVNS. Here the CDR3 DNA reads TGTGCCAGCAGTGAATATGAAGGCGGGGAAAAACTGTTTTTT. Translating it yields CASSEYEGGEKLFF. Based on the CDR3 plus reference TRBV25-1 and TRBJ1-4, the full variable domain is EADIYQTPRYLVIGTGKKITLECSQTMGHDKMYWYQQDPGMELHLIHYSYGVNSTEKGDLSSESTVSRIRTEHFPLTLESARPSHTSQYLCASSEYEGGEKLFFGSGTQLSVL.

The genes are TRBV2 and TRBJ1-4, with D possibly matching TRBD1 (6 bases). Trimming shortened V by 4 bases and J by 7 bases, and 10 bases separated the two germline ends. The CDR3 is 13 amino acids. Looked up from germline, CDR1 is SNHLY and CDR2 is FYNNEI. CDR3 in DNA: TGTGCCAGCAGTGGGCAGGGGAGTGAAAAACTGTTTTTT. This encodes CASSGQGSEKLFF.

The genes are TRBV6-5 and TRBJ2-5; 11 positions agree with TRBD1. The CDR3 is 14 residues long. Germline CDR1 MNHEY, CDR2 SVGAGI. V was clipped by 6 bases and J by 5 bases; unmatched bases: 5. The CDR3 region has the DNA TGTGCCAGCAGGGACAGGGGGCGCGGGGAGACCCAGTACTTC. Translating it yields CASRDRGRGETQYF.

The chain carries TRBV9 and TRBJ2-3; 8 bases are a match to TRBD1. The V gene end was trimmed by 3 bases and the J gene end by 2 bases; junction bases not matched to a gene: 8. The germline CDR1 and CDR2 sequences are SGDLS and YYNGEE. This CDR3 contains 16 residues. The CDR3 reads CASSGTGGLNTDTQYF. CDR3 in DNA: TGTGCCAGCAGCGGTACAGGGGGTCTTAACACAGATACGCAGTATTTT.

A note on this clone: The junction does not match germline at one end; this may be a read error. The chain employs TRBV19 and TRBJ2-2; TRBD2 is a possible D gene (6 bases). The CDR3 consists of 16 residues. The germline V gene encodes CDR1 LNHDA and CDR2 SQIVND (reference sequence). The CDR3 loop reads CASSLRTTGYTRELFF. In nucleotides, the CDR3 is TGTGCCAGTAGCTTAAGGACTACTGGTTACACCAGGGAGCTGTTTTTT.

The J gene is TRBJ2-2, the V gene TRBV20-1; D unresolved. Germline V gives CDR1 DFQATT, CDR2 SNEGSKA (reference sequence). The germline V and J ends were trimmed by 6 bases and 2 bases, with 4 bases remaining between them. The CDR3 is made up of 11 amino acids. The chain's CDR3 is CSATNTGELFF. The CDR3 DNA is TGCAGTGCGACTAACACCGGGGAGCTGTTTTTT.

The chain joins TRBV6-5 to TRBJ1-5; D gene ambiguous. CDR3 length: 14 amino acids. Germline loops: CDR1 MNHEY, CDR2 SVGAGI. Trimming pared 0 bases from V and 4 bases from J, leaving 7 bases between. The CDR3 sequence is CASSYSGSNQPQHF. In DNA, the CDR3 is TGTGCCAGCAGTTACTCAGGGAGTAATCAGCCCCAGCATTTT.

V gene TRBV18 combines with J gene TRBJ1-3; D uncertain. Trimming removed 6 bases from V and 0 bases from J, with 21 bases in between. Germline values: CDR1 KGHSH, CDR2 LQKENI. The CDR3 runs to 18 residues. For the CDR3, the DNA is TGTGCCAGCTCCCCTAAACCGACATCACAGAACTCTGGAAACACCATATATTTT. It translates to CASSPKPTSQNSGNTIYF.

The chain employs TRBV19 and TRBJ1-2, with 7 bases lining up with TRBD1. The CDR3 sequence is 15 residues long. Germline values: CDR1 LNHDA, CDR2 SQIVND (reference sequence). V lost 5 bases and J lost 5; bases outside the gene matches: 11. This chain's CDR3 is CASSPRRDRRYGYTF. The DNA for the CDR3 is TGTGCCAGTAGTCCGCGGCGGGACAGAAGATATGGCTACACCTTC.

V gene TRBV28 combines with J gene TRBJ2-7; 8 bases fit TRBD1. J gave up 5 bases and V 5 bases, and 11 bases lay outside the gene matches. Per germline, CDR1 MDHEN and CDR2 SYDVKM. The CDR3 extends over 15 amino acids. CDR3 nucleotide sequence: TGTGCCAGCAGTCCTCAAGGACAGGGTAGGAACGAGCAGTACTTC. Its translation is CASSPQGQGRNEQYF.

This chain uses TRBV5-8 with TRBJ2-5, with D unclear. The V end was cut by 0 bases, the J end by 4 bases, with 10 bases between. The CDR3 has 14 amino acids. In germline, CDR1 is SGHTS, CDR2 YDEGEE. This CDR3 reads CASSLGQVAETQYF. The CDR3 DNA reads as TGTGCCAGCAGCTTGGGTCAGGTGGCAGAGACCCAGTACTTC.

The chain recombines TRBV28 with TRBJ1-2; unclear D gene. V was cut by 2 bases and J by 7 bases, with 8 bases left in between. CDR1 MDHEN and CDR2 SYDVKM come from the germline V gene. The CDR3 contains 12 residues. The CDR3 nucleotides read TGTGCCAGCAGTTTACCAGTGGTTGGCTACACCTTC. Amino acid sequence: CASSLPVVGYTF.

J is TRBJ2-2 and V is TRBV7-3; perhaps TRBD2 as D (5 bases). With 4 bases removed from V and 1 base from J, the gap between germline ends came to 7 bases. Per the germline V gene, CDR1 is SGHTA and CDR2 is FQGTGA. CDR3 size: 14 residues. The CDR3 DNA is TGTGCCAGCAGCTCCGGACTGAACACCGGGGAGCTGTTTTTT. It yields the protein CASSSGLNTGELFF.

J is TRBJ1-2 and V is TRBV3-1 (or the pseudogene TRBV3-2); the D is unclear. Looked up from germline, CDR1 is LGHDT and CDR2 is YNNKEL (reference sequence). V lost 4 bases to trimming and J lost 6 bases, with 12 bases between them. CDR3 size: 13 residues. The CDR3 loop is CASSPNRVDGYTF. The CDR3 region has the DNA TGTGCCAGCAGCCCCAACCGGGTCGATGGCTACACCTTC.

This clone was observed a handful of times. The V gene is TRBV5-5, the J gene TRBJ1-2; D is perhaps TRBD1 (6 bases). The germline V gene encodes CDR1 SGHKS and CDR2 YYEKEE (reference sequence). The CDR3 is made up of 13 amino acids. V was cut by 3 bases and J by 3 bases, with 9 bases left in between. CDR3 sequence: CASSWDNYYGYTF. The CDR3 DNA reads as TGTGCCAGCAGCTGGGACAACTACTATGGCTACACCTTC.